This TCR beta chain emerged from a study of cytomegalovirus exposure and HLA in healthy donors. The V end lost 2 bases, the J end lost 5 bases, and 12 bases lay between the germline ends. The germline V gene has CDR1 GTSNPN and CDR2 SVGIG (reference sequence). The CDR3 extends over 14 amino acids. Comment on this clone: Antigen unknown.

Study conclusions and caveats: The authors judged a highly shared variant cluster likely a sequencing artifact.

PCR was performed using 60 Vbeta and 13 Jbeta primers. Measured with immunoSEQ multiplex PCR; TCRdb has only the in-frame clones, and not every one. The table records around 160,000 clones, approximately 82% of them present only once. The chain employs TRBV30 and TRBJ2-2; possible D gene TRBD2, 6 bases. The sequencing input was PBMCs. This receptor was taken from a male donor in good health and CMV-seropositive. CDR3 bases: TGTGCCTGGAGTACCGAGGGGAGGACCGGGGAGCTGTTTTTT. This gives the protein CAWSTEGRTGELFF.